The 23 T cell receptor beta chains given below trace back to one sample, sequenced in a study of early T cells in non-severe SARS-CoV-2 infection. In TCRdb, the 5' RACE reads were re-called with MiXCR into one record per CDR3 protein. In the table there are some 50,000 distinct CDR3 sequences, 5.6% of which are singletons. Input material: whole blood. Receptors were obtained from an adult who was a healthcare worker with PCR-confirmed SARS-CoV-2 infection or an uninfected control (not recorded which).

Many counts were recorded for this clonotype. As DNA, the CDR3 is TGTGCCAGCAGCTTAGGAGGGGCCGGGGAGCTGTTTTTT. This translates into CASSLGGAGELFF. The genes are TRBV7-9 and TRBJ2-2; TRBD1 or TRBD2 may be the D gene (5 bases each). Germline CDR1 is SEHNR and CDR2 is FQNEAQ (reference sequence). There are 13 residues in the CDR3. Trimming left V 1 base short and J 6 bases short, with 6 bases between.

V usage is TRBV7-9 and J usage is TRBJ1-1; D might be TRBD1 (6 bases). There are 12 residues in the CDR3. With 1 base removed from V and 11 bases from J, the gap between germline ends came to 11 bases. Per germline, CDR1 SEHNR and CDR2 FQNEAQ (reference sequence). The CDR3 bases are TGTGCCAGCAGCTTAGAGAGGGGGAAGGCTTTCTTT. It encodes CASSLERGKAFF.

The sample holds many counts of this clonotype. DNA for the CDR3: TGTGCCAGTAGACAGGGGGCGCCGGGTCAGCCCCAGCATTTT. Translating gives CASRQGAPGQPQHF. This chain joins TRBV19 and TRBJ1-5; 9 bases fit TRBD1. V shed 6 bases, J shed 6 bases, and the junction held 6 bases outside the gene matches. This CDR3 is 14 amino acids long. Per germline, CDR1 LNHDA and CDR2 SQIVND (reference sequence).

This clonotype was seen many times. The chain recombines TRBV7-9 with TRBJ2-5, with D maybe TRBD2 (7 bases). The CDR3 is 11 amino acids. Germline CDR1 reads SEHNR; CDR2 reads FQNEAQ (reference sequence). CDR3 loop: CAGGDGETQYF. The CDR3, as DNA: TGTGCAGGGGGGGACGGTGAGACCCAGTACTTC.

This clonotype was found many times. The rearrangement uses TRBV3-1 and TRBJ2-1; TRBD1 matches 10 bases. V shed 4 bases, J shed 10 bases, and the junction held 7 bases outside the gene matches. Germline CDR1 LGHDT, CDR2 YNNKEL (reference sequence). The length of the CDR3 is 14 residues. CDR3 in amino acids: CASSRDRGPREQFF. CDR3 bases: TGTGCCAGCAGCCGGGACAGGGGTCCTCGGGAGCAGTTCTTC.

This clonotype was observed at least ten times. V usage is TRBV29-1 and J usage is TRBJ1-5, with 7 bases lining up with TRBD1. The V and J ends lost 8 bases and 6 bases, in that order; junction bases with no gene match: 10. The CDR3 sequence is 13 residues long. The germline V gene has CDR1 SQVTM and CDR2 ANQGSEA. CDR3 sequence reads: CSFSRDSGQPQHF. For the CDR3, the DNA is TGCAGCTTTTCTCGGGACAGCGGTCAGCCCCAGCATTTT.

The genes are TRBV5-1 and TRBJ2-5, with D perhaps matching TRBD1 or TRBD2 (7 bases each). The CDR3 is 14 residues long. Germline CDR1 and CDR2: SGHRS and YFSETQ. V lost 0 bases and J lost 6, with 12 bases in between. CDR3 amino acids: CASSLEQGGKTQYF. As DNA, the CDR3 is TGCGCCAGCAGCTTGGAGCAGGGGGGGAAGACCCAGTACTTC.

This clonotype was seen ten or more times. V and J are TRBV15 and TRBJ2-3; D tentatively fits TRBD1 or TRBD2 (5 bases each). Trimming shortened V by 2 bases and J by 4 bases, and 19 bases separated the two germline ends. The CDR3 has 17 amino acids. CDR1 and CDR2 (germline): LNHNV, YYDKDF (reference sequence). The CDR3 sequence: CATSRTHRSSGPDTQYF. CDR3 nucleotide sequence: TGTGCCACCAGCAGAACACACAGGTCAAGCGGACCAGATACGCAGTATTTT.

This clonotype was picked up one time. A much larger clone lies one base from this, so it may be a read error. The chain has TRBV6-5 and TRBJ1-2, with D tentatively TRBD1 (5 bases). The germline V gene encodes CDR1 MNHEY and CDR2 SVGAGI. The CDR3 contains 13 residues. In DNA form, the CDR3 reads TGTGCCAGCAGTTCTCCCCCAGTTCGGGGCTACTCCTTC. It is translated as CASSSPPVRGYSF.

The gene calls are TRBV18 and TRBJ2-7; 10 bases align to TRBD2. The ends lost 0 bases at V and 5 bases at J; junction bases unmatched: 4. The CDR3 totals 15 residues. Germline V gene data show CDR1 as KGHSH and CDR2 as LQKENI. The DNA of the CDR3 is TGTGCCAGCTCACCACCATGGACTAGCGGCCACGAGCAGTACTTC. This sequence encodes CASSPPWTSGHEQYF.

This clonotype was counted between two and nine times. This rearrangement joins TRBV7-3 to TRBJ1-1; D not certain. Trimming pared 3 bases from V and 4 bases from J, leaving 15 bases between. This CDR3 spans 15 amino acids. Germline V CDR1 and CDR2: SGHTA, FQGTGA. CDR3: CASSFSRPPSTEAFF. The CDR3 coding sequence is TGTGCCAGCAGCTTTTCCCGGCCCCCGAGCACTGAAGCTTTCTTT.

This clonotype was counted ten times or more. The genes are TRBV7-2 and TRBJ2-7, with D possibly matching TRBD2 (6 bases). V gave up 4 bases and J gave up 8 bases, with 18 bases separating them. CDR1 is SGHTA and CDR2 is FQGNSA in the germline V gene. The CDR3 runs to 14 residues. In DNA form, the CDR3 reads TGTGCCAGCAGCTCCCCGGGACTTGCTGAAAAGCAGTACTTC. It codes for CASSSPGLAEKQYF.

This clonotype was picked up a small number of times. The chain carries TRBV15 and TRBJ1-1; no definite D call. Per the germline V gene, CDR1 is LNHNV and CDR2 is YYDKDF (reference sequence). V lost 4 bases and J 3 bases, leaving 6 bases between the germline ends. This CDR3 comprises 12 residues. The CDR3 protein is CATSIFYTEAFF. DNA for the CDR3: TGTGCCACCAGCATATTCTACACTGAAGCTTTCTTT.

This clonotype was seen ten or more times. V and J are TRBV18 and TRBJ1-2; D remains unclear. The CDR3 length is 17 residues. Trimming stripped 2 bases from V and 0 bases from J, with 16 bases between. The germline gives CDR1 KGHSH, CDR2 LQKENI. The CDR3: CASSPNGRDDPNYGYTF. DNA of the CDR3: TGTGCCAGCTCACCAAATGGGAGGGATGACCCTAACTATGGCTACACCTTC.

This clonotype was seen a few times. The chain joins TRBV6-5 to TRBJ1-2, with TRBD1 as a possible D gene (6 bases). The CDR3 has 14 amino acids. Germline V gene sequence: CDR1 MNHEY, CDR2 SVGAGI. V lost 2 bases to trimming and J lost 3 bases, with 10 bases between them. The CDR3 nucleotides read TGTGCCAGCAGTTACGGCAGGGGCTACTATGGCTACACCTTC. It translates to CASSYGRGYYGYTF.

This clonotype was recorded many times. The genes are TRBV29-1 and TRBJ2-3; D is perhaps TRBD2 (6 bases). Between the trimmed V and J ends, which lost 5 bases and 2 bases, there was a span of 14 bases. Germline V gene data show CDR1 as SQVTM and CDR2 as ANQGSEA. CDR3 size: 14 residues. CDR3 bases: TGCAGCGTTCCGGGAGTCCTCCTCACAGATACGCAGTATTTT. Amino acid sequence: CSVPGVLLTDTQYF.

This clonotype has at least ten counts. V usage is TRBV19 and J usage is TRBJ1-2; TRBD1 matches at 8 bases. V shed 2 bases and J 6 bases; nucleotides not matched to a gene: 14. The CDR3 sequence is 17 residues long. CDR1 and CDR2 from the germline V gene are LNHDA and SQIVND (reference sequence). The CDR3: CASSIQWTGPRRDGYTF. The CDR3 DNA reads as TGTGCCAGTAGTATACAATGGACAGGGCCCCGGCGGGATGGCTACACCTTC. Supplemented by reference TRBV19 and TRBJ1-2, the full variable domain reads DGGITQSPKYLFRKEGQNVTLSCEQNLNHDAMYWYRQDPGQGLRLIYYSQIVNDFQKGDIAEGYSVSREKKESFPLTVTSAQKNPTAFYLCASSIQWTGPRRDGYTFGSGTRLTVV.

The table lists this clonotype with many counts. V and J are TRBV6-2 or TRBV6-3 and TRBJ1-2; the D is unclear. The CDR3 is 14 amino acids. The ends were cut back, 3 bases at V and 4 bases at J, with 12 bases in the middle. CDR1 and CDR2 (germline): MNHEY, SVGEGT. CDR3 protein: CASSYQAGSYGYTF. The CDR3 DNA follows: TGTGCCAGCAGTTATCAGGCAGGATCCTATGGCTACACCTTC.

The chain joins TRBV7-6 to TRBJ2-7; TRBD1 matches at 12 bases. V lost 0 bases, J lost 7 bases, and 4 bases stayed unmatched. This CDR3 comprises 15 residues. Germline CDR1 reads SGHVS; CDR2 reads FNYEAQ. The CDR3 region is CASSLAGTGGLEQYF. CDR3 coding DNA: TGTGCCAGCAGCTTAGCAGGGACAGGGGGCCTGGAGCAGTACTTC.

This clonotype was observed a handful of times. This chain connects TRBV10-3 to TRBJ2-3; possibly TRBD2 for D (6 bases). Trimming took 7 bases from V and 1 from J, leaving 15 bases between them. CDR3 length: 15 amino acids. Germline V gene data show CDR1 as ENHRY and CDR2 as SYGVKD. CDR3 sequence: CAIKGTRGGTDTQYF. CDR3 in DNA: TGTGCCATCAAAGGGACGCGGGGAGGCACAGATACGCAGTATTTT.

This clonotype was detected many times. V gene TRBV7-3 combines with J gene TRBJ2-3; TRBD1 aligns across 8 bases. Germline V lookup: CDR1 SGHTA, CDR2 FQGTGA. The CDR3 is 13 residues long. The V gene end was trimmed by 4 bases and the J gene end by 6 bases; junction bases not matched to a gene: 3. The chain's CDR3 is CASSSTGVDTQYF. The CDR3 DNA sequence: TGTGCCAGCAGCTCGACAGGGGTGGATACGCAGTATTTT.

This chain joins TRBV7-2 and TRBJ1-2; D gene unclear. Germline lookup yields CDR1 SGHTA and CDR2 FQGNSA. CDR3 length: 16 residues. The V end lost 1 base, the J end lost 4 bases, and 16 bases lay between the germline ends. This CDR3 is CASSLVGSQRSYGYTF. In DNA form, the CDR3 reads TGTGCCAGCAGCTTAGTCGGGTCCCAGCGGAGCTATGGCTACACCTTC.

As DNA, the CDR3 is TGTGCTGGGACTAGCGGGAGGGCCGCCCGCAATGAGCAGTTCTTC. Translating gives CAGTSGRAARNEQFF. The rearrangement uses TRBV30 and TRBJ2-1; the match to TRBD2 covers 16 bases. Germline V lookup: CDR1 GTSNPN, CDR2 SVGIG (reference sequence). There are 15 residues in the CDR3. Variable domain in full (rest from reference TRBV30 and TRBJ2-1): SQTIHQWPATLVQPVGSPLSLECTVEGTSNPNLYWYRQAAGRGLQLLFYSVGIGQISSEVPQNLSASRPQDRQFILSSKKLLLSDSGFYLCAGTSGRAARNEQFFGPGTRLTVL.